This is a list of T cell receptor beta chains from one sample in a study of blood T cell repertoires in COVID-19. Sequenced by immunoSEQ multiplex PCR; TCRdb stores in-frame clones only, minus some. This table holds approximately 41,000 clones, roughly four fifths found once. Sequences were obtained from peripheral blood. All receptors come from a man aged 35-49 years with active or convalescent COVID-19. CDR3s include the opening cysteine and the closing phenylalanine or tryptophan. A D gene is named only where the DNA matches it firmly. For some rows the clone size is stated as once, few or many, or as a class when expanded; others skip it.

CDR3 length	clone size	V gene	D gene	J gene	CDR3 DNA	CDR3 protein
14	.	TRBV18	TRBD1	TRBJ2-5	TGTGCCAGCTCACCATCGGACAGGGGAGAGACCCAGTACTTC	CASSPSDRGETQYF
15	.	TRBV24-1	TRBD1	TRBJ2-3	TGTGCCACCAGTGACCGGGACAGTTCTCGAGATACGCAGTATTTT	CATSDRDSSRDTQYF
15	.	TRBV11-3	.	TRBJ2-3	TGTGCCAGCAGCTTATGGGGCCTTAGCACAGATACGCAGTATTTT	CASSLWGLSTDTQYF
15	.	TRBV6-1	.	TRBJ1-5	TGTGCCAGCAGTGAACAGGCGGGGAGCAATCAGCCCCAGCATTTT	CASSEQAGSNQPQHF
16	.	TRBV2	TRBD1	TRBJ1-6	TGTGCCAGCAGCCGCCGACAGGGGGAGATTAATTCACCCCTCCACTTT	CASSRRQGEINSPLHF
18	.	TRBV19	TRBD1	TRBJ1-2	TGTGCCAGTAGCCCTGTAAGGGACAGGGGAGTTCGAAACTATGGCTACACCTTC	CASSPVRDRGVRNYGYTF
13	.	TRBV10-3	.	TRBJ1-4	TGTGCCATCTCGGACATGGGCAATGAAAAACTGTTTTTT	CAISDMGNEKLFF
13	.	TRBV30	.	TRBJ1-5	TGTGCCTGGCAGGTGGGGGGAAATCAGCCCCAGCATTTT	CAWQVGGNQPQHF
14	once	TRBV6-5	TRBD1	TRBJ2-5	TGTGCCAGCACTAAAAACAGGGGAGAGTCGACCCAGTACTTC	CASTKNRGESTQYF
16	.	TRBV18	.	TRBJ2-7	TGTGCCAGCTCACCACCGGTCAGGGAAGGCCCCTACGAGCAGTACTTC	CASSPPVREGPYEQYF
16	.	TRBV10-3	TRBD2	TRBJ2-2	TGTGCCATCAGTGACCGAGCGGGAGGGCAAATCGGGGAGCTGTTTTTT	CAISDRAGGQIGELFF
14	.	TRBV4-1	.	TRBJ2-7	TGCGCCAGCAGCCAAGACCCAGGGTCCTACGAGCAGTACTTC	CASSQDPGSYEQYF
14	.	TRBV6-5	TRBD1	TRBJ1-6	TGTGCCAGCGGGACACAGGGGGCAGGGTCACCCCTCCACTTT	CASGTQGAGSPLHF
14	few	TRBV5-6	.	TRBJ2-7	TGTGCCAGCAGCGTCGGAGGGATTAAATACGAGCAGTACTTC	CASSVGGIKYEQYF
14	.	TRBV19	.	TRBJ1-3	TGTGCCAGTAGTGTCCAGCGTTCTGGAAACACCATATATTTT	CASSVQRSGNTIYF
15	.	TRBV24-1	TRBD1	TRBJ2-1	TGTGCCACCAGTGCCATTGGACAGGGGGGGAATGAGCAGTTCTTC	CATSAIGQGGNEQFF
13	.	TRBV10-3	.	TRBJ1-1	TGTGCCCTGACCCGGGGAGAGGGAACTGAAGCTTTCTTT	CALTRGEGTEAFF
15	.	TRBV27	TRBD1	TRBJ1-3	TGTGCCAGCAGTTCACCGGGACAGGGGGTAAACACCATATATTTT	CASSSPGQGVNTIYF
17	.	TRBV19	TRBD1	TRBJ1-5	TGTGCCAGTAGTATTCAACCCACAGGGGGGTCGGGTCAGCCCCAGCATTTT	CASSIQPTGGSGQPQHF
12	.	TRBV12-3/TRBV12-4	.	TRBJ1-3	TGTGCCAGCGATAGATCCGGGGACACCATATATTTT	CASDRSGDTIYF
11	.	TRBV20-1	.	TRBJ1-3	TGCAGTGCTAGTTGGGCAAACACCATATATTTT	CSASWANTIYF
15	few	TRBV6-5	TRBD2	TRBJ2-7	TGTGCCAGCAGTCCGGGGAGCGGGGGGGCTCGGGAGCAGTACTTC	CASSPGSGGAREQYF
13	.	TRBV5-4	.	TRBJ1-6	TGTGCCAGCAGCTCCGCTAAAAATTCACCCCTCCACTTT	CASSSAKNSPLHF
15	once	TRBV7-2	TRBD1	TRBJ1-5	TGTGCCAGCAGCTTAGGGGGGACAGGGGGTCAGCCCCAGCATTTT	CASSLGGTGGQPQHF
16	.	TRBV10-3	.	TRBJ2-2	TGTGCCATCAGCCCCTCGGTGGCCTCAGGGACCGGGGAGCTGTTTTTT	CAISPSVASGTGELFF
16	.	TRBV10-2	TRBD2	TRBJ2-1	TGCGCCAGCAGTGAACTAGCGGGAGACGTGCCGAATGAGCAGTTCTTC	CASSELAGDVPNEQFF
13	.	TRBV21-1	.	TRBJ2-2	TGTGCCAGTACGGGAGGAACGGCCGGGGAGCTGTTTTTT	CASTGGTAGELFF
13	.	TRBV29-1	.	TRBJ2-7	TGCAGTTACGTAGGGGGAGGGGACTACGAGCAGTACTTC	CSYVGGGDYEQYF
17	.	TRBV4-2	.	TRBJ2-1	TGTGCCAGCAGCCAAGACAGGGGCCTCAGCTCCTACAATGAGCAGTTCTTC	CASSQDRGLSSYNEQFF
15	few	TRBV4-1	TRBD2	TRBJ2-2	TGCGCCAGCAGCCTCACGGGACTAGCCGCCGGGGAGCTGTTTTTT	CASSLTGLAAGELFF
16	.	TRBV5-1	.	TRBJ1-1	TGCGCCAGCAGCCAGGGCACAGGGTGGAGGCGAACTGAAGCTTTCTTT	CASSQGTGWRRTEAFF
15	few	TRBV27	.	TRBJ1-6	TGTGCCAGCAGGGCCGGTCCCGCCCAGGGTTCACCCCTCCACTTT	CASRAGPAQGSPLHF
17	.	TRBV3-1/TRBV3-2	TRBD2	TRBJ2-5	TGTGCCAGCAGCCGGAAATTAGCGGGGGACTTCCAAGAGACCCAGTACTTC	CASSRKLAGDFQETQYF
14	.	TRBV6-5	.	TRBJ1-1	TGTGCCAGCAGTAGCCCCACAGGGAACACTGAAGCTTTCTTT	CASSSPTGNTEAFF
14	.	TRBV11-2	.	TRBJ1-2	TGTGCCAGCAGCTCAAAACAGGGTCACTATGGCTACACCTTC	CASSSKQGHYGYTF
13	few	TRBV2	.	TRBJ1-1	TGTGCCAGCAAGCGGGACGGGAACACTGAAGCTTTCTTT	CASKRDGNTEAFF
14	.	TRBV7-2	TRBD1	TRBJ1-1	TGTGCCAGCAGAACCTCAGGGGGCAGTACTGAAGCTTTCTTT	CASRTSGGSTEAFF